This TCR beta chain was sequenced in a study of shared clonotypes between healthy human individuals. The donors were all Caucasian adults (living in Nashville, Tennessee). Only one count was recorded for this clone. A deep-level run was used for the assay. Across several immunoSEQ plates, the genomic DNA of each subset was split evenly. Assay: immunoSEQ multiplex PCR; the TCRdb copy retains only in-frame clones and omits some. The sample lists about 470,000 clones, roughly 77% occurring once. CDR1 is ENHRY, CDR2 SYGVKD, per germline. The ends lost 4 bases at V and 4 bases at J; junction bases unmatched: 5. The CDR3 spans 14 residues.

The sample was PBMCs. The TCR originated in a woman aged 35 to 49 in good health. Some clones in this sample may be carry-over from other donors' samples. This chain connects TRBV10-3 to TRBJ2-5; 8 nucleotides match TRBD1. CDR3 bases: TGTGCCATCAGTGCCCCCGGACAGGGAGAGACCCAGTACTTC. This encodes CAISAPGQGETQYF.